This T cell receptor (beta chain) was identified during a study of shared clonotypes between healthy human individuals. As for this clone: The antigen is undetermined.

Study results and caveats: When naive CD4 clonotypes were compared across a handful of donors, 4% to 6.5% were shared. Non-shared clonotypes showed lower generation probabilities than clonotypes common to all four donors. Enrolling few donors narrowed the genetic and exposure-history diversity that was represented.

CD45RO-negative, CCR7-positively selected cells formed the naive CD8 fraction, excluding terminally differentiated effector memory CD45RA+ cells. Replicate PCRs run on sorted subsets employed 200 ng DNA, some 33,000 T cell genomes. Profiled with immunoSEQ multiplex PCR; TCRdb holds only in-frame clones, not every one. This table has some 2.1 million clones, about 95% appearing once. Trimming pared 1 base from V and 4 bases from J, leaving 13 bases between. The CDR3 is made up of 15 amino acids. Germline loops: CDR1 SEHNR, CDR2 FQNEAQ (reference sequence). The sequenced sample consisted of naive CD8+ T cells sorted from blood. The receptor was isolated from a man aged 18 to 29 in good health. V usage is TRBV7-9 and J usage is TRBJ1-2, with TRBD1 as a possible D gene (6 bases). The CDR3, as DNA: TGTGCCAGCAGCTTAGAGGGGGGCAGGCCCTATGGCTACACCTTC. Protein: CASSLEGGRPYGYTF.